This entry describes one TCR beta chain. Its target is not known. Sequenced by immunoSEQ multiplex PCR; TCRdb stores in-frame clones only, minus some. The sample gives roughly 150,000 clones, approximately 90% of which show up once; under 3.5% is in the top ten. The sample is drawn from a study of T cell responses to AZD1222 COVID-19 vaccine. Whole-study findings and limits: Baseline serostatus was positive in only six AZD1222 recipients. Rises in breadth and depth of Spike-specific TCRs came after two AZD1222 doses.

V lost 5 bases, J lost 2 bases, and 10 bases lay in between. The CDR3 runs to 13 residues. Germline CDR1 reads MDHEN; CDR2 reads SYDVKM. The starting material was peripheral blood, obtained 28 days after the second AZD1222 dose. The receptor comes from an adult who received the AZD1222 COVID-19 vaccine. J is TRBJ2-7 and V is TRBV28, with a weak D call TRBD1 (6 bases). The CDR3 DNA follows: TGTGCCAGCAGTCCAGGACAGACCTACGAGCAGTACTTC. Translated: CASSPGQTYEQYF.